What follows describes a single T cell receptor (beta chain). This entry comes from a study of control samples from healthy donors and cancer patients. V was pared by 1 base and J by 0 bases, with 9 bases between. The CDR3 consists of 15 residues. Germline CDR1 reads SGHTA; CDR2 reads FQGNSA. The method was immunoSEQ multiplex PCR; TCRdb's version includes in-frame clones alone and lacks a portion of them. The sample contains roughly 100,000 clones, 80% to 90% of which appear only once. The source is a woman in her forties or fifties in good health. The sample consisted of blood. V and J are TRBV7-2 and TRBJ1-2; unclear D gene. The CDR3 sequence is CASSLGAPPNYGYTF. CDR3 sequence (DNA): TGTGCCAGCAGCTTAGGGGCGCCCCCTAACTATGGCTACACCTTC.